Presented here are 27 T cell receptor beta chains from one specimen sequenced in a study of post-analysis software for immune sequencing data. Their target antigens are unknown. Incorporated into the TCR beta cDNA libraries were unique molecular identifiers, which served to reduce PCR and sequencing biases. TCRdb ran MiXCR on the PCR reads and lists one entry per CDR3 protein. The sample records about 540,000 distinct CDR3 sequences, around a third being singletons. Broader study findings: Patients showed TRBV5-6, TRBV5-1 and TRBV20-1 among about five TRBV segments more frequent than in controls.

What was sequenced was blood. The receptor set was obtained from a girl under 18 with multiple sclerosis.

The rearrangement joins TRBV10-3 to TRBJ2-1; 11 nucleotides line up with TRBD2. Germline lookup yields CDR1 ENHRY and CDR2 SYGVKD. This CDR3 has 14 amino acids. V lost 6 bases to trimming and J lost 5 bases; unmatched junction nucleotides: 3. The CDR3: CAISGTSGHNEQFF. CDR3 DNA sequence: TGTGCCATCAGCGGGACTAGCGGCCACAATGAGCAGTTCTTC.

This clonotype appeared a few times. V gene TRBV24-1 combines with J gene TRBJ2-1, with D uncertain. V was cut by 4 bases and J by 12 bases, with 9 bases left in between. Germline values: CDR1 KGHDR, CDR2 SFDVKD. The CDR3 is 11 residues long. CDR3 loop: CATSDSVGQFF. DNA of the CDR3: TGTGCCACCAGTGACTCGGTAGGGCAGTTCTTC.

This clonotype was seen a handful of times. The chain uses TRBV25-1 and TRBJ2-7; 12 bases map to TRBD1. With V trimmed by 8 bases and J by 5 bases, 4 bases remained unmatched. The CDR3 length is 13 residues. Germline CDR1 and CDR2: MGHDK and SYGVNS. CDR3 sequence reads: CASAGTGGHEQYF. The DNA for the CDR3 is TGTGCCAGCGCCGGGACAGGGGGCCACGAGCAGTACTTC.

This chain links TRBV28 with TRBJ2-3, with TRBD2 identical over 8 bases. V was pared by 3 bases and J by 9 bases, with 5 bases of the junction left unmatched. The germline gives CDR1 MDHEN, CDR2 SYDVKM. There are 13 residues in the CDR3. CDR3 in amino acids: CASSLGSGATQYF. The CDR3 DNA sequence: TGTGCCAGCAGTTTGGGTAGCGGGGCAACGCAGTATTTT.

This chain joins TRBV12-3 or TRBV12-4 and TRBJ1-5; D gene ambiguous. The CDR3 runs to 13 residues. Trimming cost V 4 bases and J 6 bases, with 10 bases left between them. The CDR3 loop reads CASSYTTGQPQHF. The CDR3 bases are TGTGCCAGCAGTTATACGACTGGTCAGCCCCAGCATTTT.

V gene TRBV12-3 or TRBV12-4 combines with J gene TRBJ1-2; a weak D match, TRBD1 (6 bases). V was cut by 3 bases and J by 3 bases, with 17 bases left in between. The CDR3 spans 16 residues. The CDR3 region is CASSFGSWYRDYGYTF. The CDR3 coding sequence is TGTGCCAGCAGTTTTGGGTCTTGGTACAGGGACTATGGCTACACCTTC.

The V call is TRBV19, the J call TRBJ2-3; D remains ambiguous. V lost 0 bases to trimming and J lost 8 bases, with 12 bases between them. The CDR3 contains 14 residues. In germline, CDR1 is LNHDA, CDR2 SQIVND (reference sequence). CDR3 DNA sequence: TGTGCCAGTAGTATAGATCCACGGAGAGGTACGCAGTATTTT. As protein: CASSIDPRRGTQYF.

The chain employs TRBV7-3 and TRBJ1-1; 9 bases line up with TRBD1. Germline V gene data show CDR1 as SGHTA and CDR2 as FQGTGA. The V and J ends lost 4 bases and 3 bases, in that order; junction bases with no gene match: 6. This CDR3 is 15 amino acids long. The CDR3 spells CASSSTTGGDTEAFF. The CDR3 bases are TGTGCCAGCAGCTCAACGACAGGGGGAGACACTGAAGCTTTCTTT.

This clonotype was seen only a few times. The genes are TRBV5-1 and TRBJ2-1, with 11 bases identical to TRBD2. The CDR3 runs 15 residues. With 4 bases clipped from V and 7 bases from J, the junction kept 7 bases outside the gene matches. Germline V CDR1 and CDR2: SGHRS, YFSETQ. CDR3 in amino acids: CASSLLAGDPNEQFF. CDR3 DNA: TGCGCCAGCAGCCTACTAGCGGGGGATCCGAATGAGCAGTTCTTC.

This chain connects TRBV7-3 to TRBJ2-2; D uncertain. Germline values: CDR1 SGHTA, CDR2 FQGTGA. The CDR3 extends over 12 amino acids. V was shortened by 5 bases and J by 7 bases, with 8 bases between the two germline ends. The CDR3 region is CASSQSDGELFF. The DNA for the CDR3 is TGTGCCAGCAGCCAAAGTGACGGGGAGCTGTTTTTT. Filled out from reference TRBV7-3 and TRBJ2-2, the complete variable domain reads GAGVSQTPSNKVTEKGKYVELRCDPISGHTALYWYRQSLGQGPEFLIYFQGTGAADDSGLPNDRFFAVRPEGSVSTLKIQRTERGDSAVYLCASSQSDGELFFGEGSRLTVL.

There are a few counts of this clonotype. The rearrangement joins TRBV7-3 to TRBJ2-3, with 16 bases matching TRBD2. Germline-derived CDR1 and CDR2 are SGHTA and FQGTGA. This CDR3 comprises 15 residues. J gave up 6 bases and V 5 bases, and 2 bases lay outside the gene matches. The CDR3 region is CASSTGLAGGDTQYF. The CDR3 nucleotides read TGTGCCAGCAGCACGGGACTAGCGGGGGGGGATACGCAGTATTTT. The full variable domain, completed using reference TRBV7-3 and TRBJ2-3, is GAGVSQTPSNKVTEKGKYVELRCDPISGHTALYWYRQSLGQGPEFLIYFQGTGAADDSGLPNDRFFAVRPEGSVSTLKIQRTERGDSAVYLCASSTGLAGGDTQYFGPGTRLTVL.

This clonotype appeared a few times. The chain couples TRBV20-1 to TRBJ2-5, with D perhaps matching TRBD2 (5 bases). Germline V CDR1 and CDR2: DFQATT, SNEGSKA (reference sequence). The V end was cut by 4 bases, the J end by 4 bases, with 10 bases between. The CDR3 spans 12 residues. The CDR3 here is CSAKLGVETQYF. DNA of the CDR3: TGCAGTGCTAAACTGGGAGTAGAGACCCAGTACTTC.

This chain links TRBV25-1 with TRBJ2-5; D is uncertain. The CDR3 covers 13 residues. The germline CDR1 and CDR2 sequences are MGHDK and SYGVNS. The V end lost 4 bases, the J end lost 9 bases, and 15 bases lay between the germline ends. The DNA of the CDR3 is TGTGCCAGCAGTGTGGGGATGTCGCGCCCCCAGTACTTC. Translating gives CASSVGMSRPQYF.

There are a few counts of this clonotype. The chain recombines TRBV29-1 with TRBJ2-1; D may be TRBD1 (5 bases). V was cut by 4 bases and J by 6 bases, with 13 bases left in between. There are 13 residues in the CDR3. CDR1 is SQVTM and CDR2 is ANQGSEA in the germline V gene. In DNA form, the CDR3 reads TGCAGCGTTGGGATGACAGTTTGCAATGAGCAGTTCTTC. Its protein is CSVGMTVCNEQFF.

This clonotype occurred a few times. The chain joins TRBV29-1 to TRBJ2-3; 8 bases match TRBD2. The V gene's germline CDR1 is SQVTM and CDR2 ANQGSEA. V was pared by 4 bases and J by 5 bases, with 8 bases of the junction left unmatched. The CDR3 loop spans 14 amino acids. CDR3 in amino acids: CSVASSGGGDTQYF. CDR3 coding DNA: TGCAGCGTTGCGTCCAGCGGGGGTGGAGATACGCAGTATTTT.

This clonotype was detected a few times. The V gene is TRBV11-2, the J gene TRBJ1-2; D perhaps matches TRBD1 (5 bases). The CDR3 is 13 residues long. Trimming cost V 5 bases and J 4 bases, with 11 bases left between them. Germline lookup yields CDR1 SGHAT and CDR2 FQNNGV. Written as DNA, the CDR3 is TGTGCCAGCAGCGGCCGGGACGGCTATGGCTACACCTTC. Its translation: CASSGRDGYGYTF.

Only a few counts were recorded for this clonotype. The chain combines TRBV10-3 with TRBJ2-3, with D possibly being TRBD1 (5 bases). This CDR3 is built from 15 residues. The germline V gene has CDR1 ENHRY and CDR2 SYGVKD. Trimming stripped 5 bases from V and 2 bases from J, with 14 bases between. CDR3 region: CAISPTRTSTDTQYF. CDR3 nucleotides: TGTGCCATCAGTCCCACCAGGACATCCACAGATACGCAGTATTTT.

This sequence joins TRBV5-1 and TRBJ2-6; D is ambiguous. The CDR3 spans 17 residues. Germline V CDR1 and CDR2: SGHRS, YFSETQ. V was shortened by 0 bases and J by 2 bases, with 12 bases between the two germline ends. CDR3 loop: CASSLEGLSAGANVLTF. CDR3 sequence (DNA): TGCGCCAGCAGCTTGGAAGGCCTATCTGCTGGGGCCAACGTCCTGACTTTC.

V is TRBV7-9 and J is TRBJ1-3; D uncertain. Germline CDR1 and CDR2: SEHNR and FQNEAQ (reference sequence). V gave up 5 bases and J gave up 0 bases, with 11 bases separating them. The CDR3 runs 15 residues. The CDR3 sequence: CASSNPQVSGNTIYF. CDR3 bases: TGTGCCAGCAGCAACCCCCAGGTCTCTGGAAACACCATATATTTT.

This clonotype showed up just a few times. The rearrangement links TRBV3-1 to TRBJ2-1, with 8 bases matching TRBD2. Germline CDR1 reads LGHDT; CDR2 reads YNNKEL (reference sequence). The trim removed 1 base at V and 9 bases at J, leaving 5 bases unmatched. This CDR3 is 14 amino acids long. CDR3 region: CASSQAGGQGEQFF. DNA for the CDR3: TGTGCCAGCAGCCAAGCGGGGGGGCAAGGTGAGCAGTTCTTC.

The chain carries TRBV6-5 and TRBJ1-1; D is uncertain. Between the trimmed V and J ends, which lost 6 bases and 4 bases, there was a span of 18 bases. The CDR3 is made up of 15 amino acids. The germline gives CDR1 MNHEY, CDR2 SVGAGI. CDR3 DNA sequence: TGTGCCAGCAGCCCAACCCTAAATACTCTCACTGAAGCTTTCTTT. Protein sequence: CASSPTLNTLTEAFF.

This clonotype was counted a single time. It may be a read error: a sequence one base away is much more abundant. The chain joins TRBV28 to TRBJ2-5; D possibly corresponds to TRBD1 (5 bases). The CDR3 runs 13 residues. CDR1 is MDHEN and CDR2 is SYDVKM in the germline V gene. Written as DNA, the CDR3 is TGTGCCAGCAGTCCACAGGCCCAAGTGACCCAGTACTTC. Translation gives CASSPQAQVTQYF.

This clonotype was detected only a few times. The junction differs from germline at one of its ends, possibly a read error. The gene calls are TRBV7-3 and TRBJ2-7; TRBD1 aligns across 8 bases. Germline CDR1 is SGHTA and CDR2 is FQGTGA. There are 15 residues in the CDR3. For the CDR3, the DNA is TGTGCCACCAGCTTAACGGCCGACAGGGGCTACGAGCAGTACTTC. Amino acid sequence: CATSLTADRGYEQYF.

V is TRBV12-3 or TRBV12-4 and J is TRBJ2-1; D not certain. The J call may be faulty, since TRBJ2-7 better matches the DNA end. The CDR3 length is 13 residues. The CDR3 sequence: CASREGSYNEQYF. The CDR3 region has the DNA TGTGCCAGCAGGGAAGGCTCCTACAATGAGCAGTACTTC.

The chain uses TRBV13 and TRBJ2-5; D not resolved. CDR1 and CDR2 (germline): PRHDT, FYEKMQ (reference sequence). The CDR3 contains 15 residues. Trimming pared 8 bases from V and 3 bases from J, leaving 19 bases between. The CDR3 DNA reads TGTGCCAGCCGGAACTTTGGCGACTTAAAAGAGACCCAGTACTTC. This gives the protein CASRNFGDLKETQYF.

For the CDR3, the DNA is TGTGCCAGCAGCCGAAGTGGGACAGGGTACTACGAGCAGTACTTC. Translating it yields CASSRSGTGYYEQYF. V usage is TRBV9 and J usage is TRBJ2-4; 9 positions agree with TRBD1. The J call may be incorrect, as the DNA end agrees better with TRBJ2-7. In germline, CDR1 is SGDLS, CDR2 YYNGEE. This CDR3 is 15 amino acids long.

This clonotype has a handful of counts. The chain couples TRBV6-5 to TRBJ1-1; D may be TRBD1 (5 bases). Germline V lookup: CDR1 MNHEY, CDR2 SVGAGI. This CDR3 has 14 amino acids. Trimming shortened V by 0 bases and J by 10 bases, and 15 bases separated the two germline ends. The CDR3 region is CASSYSMGPGGAFF. The CDR3 nucleotides read TGTGCCAGCAGTTACTCGATGGGGCCCGGGGGAGCTTTCTTT.